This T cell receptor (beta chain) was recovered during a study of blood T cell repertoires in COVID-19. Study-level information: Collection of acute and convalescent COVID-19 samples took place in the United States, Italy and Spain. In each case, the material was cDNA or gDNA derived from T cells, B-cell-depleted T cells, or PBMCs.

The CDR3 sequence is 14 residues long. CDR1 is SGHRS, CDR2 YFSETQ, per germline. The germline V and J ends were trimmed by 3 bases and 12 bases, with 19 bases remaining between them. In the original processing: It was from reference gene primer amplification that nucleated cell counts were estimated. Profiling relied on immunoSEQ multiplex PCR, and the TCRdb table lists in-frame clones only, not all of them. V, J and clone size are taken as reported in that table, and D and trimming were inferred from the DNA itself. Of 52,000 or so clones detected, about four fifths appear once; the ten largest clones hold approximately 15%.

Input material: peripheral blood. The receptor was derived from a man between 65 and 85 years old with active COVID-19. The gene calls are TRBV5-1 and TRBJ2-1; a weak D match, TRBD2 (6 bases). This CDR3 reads CASSSLLAPSPQFF. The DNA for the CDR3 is TGCGCCAGCAGCTCCCTCCTAGCGCCTAGCCCGCAGTTCTTC. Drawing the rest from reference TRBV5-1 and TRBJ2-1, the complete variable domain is KAGVTQTPRYLIKTRGQQVTLSCSPISGHRSVSWYQQTPGQGLQFLFEYFSETQRNKGNFPGRFSGRQFSNSRSEMNVSTLELGDSALYLCASSSLLAPSPQFFGPGTRLTVL.